This T cell receptor beta chain was profiled in a study of cytomegalovirus exposure and HLA in healthy donors. Points from the study as a whole: In presence/absence analyses, roughly uniform sequencing depth across donors was assumed. Prior analysis indicated that the majority of TCR beta V segments exhibited productivity approximately 87% or approximately 30% of the time.

Germline-derived CDR1 and CDR2 are MNHEY and SVGAGI. The CDR3 has 15 amino acids. Primers: 60 Vbeta forward and 13 Jbeta reverse. Libraries were prepared by immunoSEQ multiplex PCR; TCRdb keeps only in-frame clonotypes and omits some of them. Of 90,000 or so clones in the sample, 80% are singletons; the top ten hold less than 40%. About this clone: Its antigen is unidentified.

Those who donated were healthy bone marrow donors. Though probably carrying unrecorded immune exposures, donors were nominally healthy at sampling. V usage is TRBV6-5 and J usage is TRBJ2-5; possibly TRBD1 for D (5 bases). The assigned J gene may be wrong: the sequence end matches TRBJ2-7 better. This TCR derives from a man aged 45-65 years in good health and CMV-seropositive. Input material: PBMCs. The chain's CDR3 is CASSYSQGTSYEQYF. The CDR3 DNA follows: TGTGCCAGCAGTTACTCGCAGGGCACCTCCTACGAGCAGTACTTC.